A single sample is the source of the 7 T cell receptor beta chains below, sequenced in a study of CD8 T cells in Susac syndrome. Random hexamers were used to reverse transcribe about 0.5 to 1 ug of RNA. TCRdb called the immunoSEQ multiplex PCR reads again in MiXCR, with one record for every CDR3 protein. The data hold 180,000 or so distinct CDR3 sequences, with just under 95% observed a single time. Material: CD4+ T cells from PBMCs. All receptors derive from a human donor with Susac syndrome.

The CDR3 protein is CASSLAGGPNNEQFF. The CDR3 nucleotides read TGTGCCAGCAGCTTAGCGGGGGGCCCTAACAATGAGCAGTTCTTC. The gene calls are TRBV7-2 and TRBJ2-1; D is tentatively TRBD1 or TRBD2 (6 bases each). Germline V gene lookup returns CDR1 SGHTA and CDR2 FQGNSA. Between the trimmed V and J ends, which lost 0 bases and 5 bases, there was a span of 11 bases. The CDR3 loop spans 15 amino acids. Together with reference TRBV7-2 and TRBJ2-1, the CDR3 gives the full variable domain: GAGVSQSPSNKVTEKGKDVELRCDPISGHTALYWYRQSLGQGLEFLIYFQGNSAPDKSGLPSDRFSAERTGGSVSTLTIQRTQQEDSAVYLCASSLAGGPNNEQFFGPGTRLTVL.

CDR3 DNA: TGTGCCTGGAGTGTAGCCCGGACAGTTAATAGCAATCAGCCCCAGCATTTT. Protein product: CAWSVARTVNSNQPQHF. V gene TRBV30 combines with J gene TRBJ1-5; TRBD1 is a possible D gene (6 bases). V gave up 0 bases and J gave up 0 bases, with 15 bases separating them. The CDR3 runs 17 residues. Looked up from germline, CDR1 is GTSNPN and CDR2 is SVGIG (reference sequence).

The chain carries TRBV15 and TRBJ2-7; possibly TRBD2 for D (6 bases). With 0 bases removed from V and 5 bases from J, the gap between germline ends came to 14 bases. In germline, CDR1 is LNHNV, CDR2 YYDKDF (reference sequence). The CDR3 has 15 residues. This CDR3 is CATSRDLAEGHEQYF. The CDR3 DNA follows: TGTGCCACCAGCAGAGATTTGGCGGAGGGTCACGAGCAGTACTTC.

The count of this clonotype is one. The CDR3 DNA sequence: TGTGCCAGTAGTGACAGCACGGCCAAAAACATTCAGTACTTC. This codes for CASSDSTAKNIQYF. The chain couples TRBV19 to TRBJ2-4, with D perhaps TRBD1 (5 bases). Germline CDR1 LNHDA, CDR2 SQIVND (reference sequence). The CDR3 is made up of 14 amino acids. With 5 bases removed from V and 1 base from J, the gap between germline ends came to 9 bases.

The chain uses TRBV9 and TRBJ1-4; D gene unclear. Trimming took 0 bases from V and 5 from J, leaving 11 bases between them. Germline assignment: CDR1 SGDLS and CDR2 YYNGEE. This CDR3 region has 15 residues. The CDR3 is CASSVVLDGNEKLFF. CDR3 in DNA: TGTGCCAGCAGCGTAGTTCTGGACGGGAATGAAAAACTGTTTTTT.

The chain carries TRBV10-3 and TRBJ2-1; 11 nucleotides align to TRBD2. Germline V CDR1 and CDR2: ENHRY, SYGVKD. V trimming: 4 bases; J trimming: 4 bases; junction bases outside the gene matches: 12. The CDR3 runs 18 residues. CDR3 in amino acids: CAISGPLAGGLIYNEQFF. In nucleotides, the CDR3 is TGTGCCATCAGTGGACCCCTAGCGGGGGGCTTGATTTACAATGAGCAGTTCTTC.

The CDR3 reads CATSREAGGETQYF. The CDR3 bases are TGTGCCACCAGCAGAGAGGCAGGGGGTGAGACCCAGTACTTC. This sequence joins TRBV15 and TRBJ2-5; 7 bases are shared with TRBD1. The CDR3 is 14 residues long. J was trimmed by 5 bases and V by 0 bases; bases with no gene match: 3. From germline, CDR1 is LNHNV and CDR2 YYDKDF (reference sequence).